The next 5 T cell receptor beta chains were all read from a single sample in a study of CD8+CD57+ T cells in acquired aplastic anemia. Investigators profiled TCR beta VDJ and CDR3 from genomic DNA template. TCRdb reanalysed the reads using MiXCR and keeps one entry per CDR3 protein. The sample records some 170,000 distinct CDR3 sequences, about three fifths being singletons. Patients picked for sequencing had shown CD8+CD57+ cell expansion detected by flow cytometry. Sequenced input: sorted CD4+, CD8+, or CD8+CD57+ T cells (not recorded which) from PBMCs. All receptors come from a human donor with aplastic anemia.

This clonotype was counted only a few times. The chain links TRBV5-1 to TRBJ1-2, with D maybe TRBD1 (5 bases). Trimming removed 9 bases from V and 8 bases from J, with 17 bases in between. The CDR3 contains 12 residues. From germline, CDR1 is SGHRS and CDR2 YFSETQ. The CDR3 loop reads CATSEGTRGYTF. Written as DNA, the CDR3 is TGCGCCACCAGTGAGGGGACTCGGGGCTACACCTTC.

The chain uses TRBV20-1 and TRBJ1-2; 7 nucleotides line up with TRBD1. The CDR3 is 13 amino acids. V trimming: 7 bases; J trimming: 2 bases; junction bases outside the gene matches: 7. The germline V gene encodes CDR1 DFQATT and CDR2 SNEGSKA (reference sequence). Here the CDR3 reads CSGHRGGNYGYTF. The CDR3 DNA reads as TGCAGTGGACACAGGGGTGGAAACTATGGCTACACCTTC.

The chain uses TRBV24-1 and TRBJ2-3; D is possibly TRBD1 or TRBD2 (5 bases each). Trimming left V 4 bases short and J 2 bases short, with 9 bases between. The germline V gene encodes CDR1 KGHDR and CDR2 SFDVKD. The CDR3 loop spans 14 amino acids. The CDR3 nucleotides are TGTGCCACCAGTGAAACCGGGGCCACAGATACGCAGTATTTT. It translates to CATSETGATDTQYF.

V is TRBV6-5 and J is TRBJ2-7, with 8 positions matching TRBD2. The ends lost 8 bases at V and 2 bases at J; junction bases unmatched: 8. CDR1 is MNHEY, CDR2 SVGAGI, per germline. This CDR3 is 14 amino acids long. The CDR3 region has the DNA TGTGCCAGCCGTTTGGGGACTAGAACCTACGAGCAGTACTTC. It translates to CASRLGTRTYEQYF.

This clonotype was recorded a few times. V is TRBV4-1 and J is TRBJ1-4; D gene ambiguous. Trimming took 0 bases from V and 8 from J, leaving 13 bases between them. Germline assignment: CDR1 MGHRA and CDR2 YSYEKL. The CDR3 has 15 residues. The CDR3 here is CASSQERGFGEKLFF. The CDR3 nucleotides read TGCGCCAGCAGCCAAGAACGAGGGTTTGGAGAAAAACTGTTTTTT.